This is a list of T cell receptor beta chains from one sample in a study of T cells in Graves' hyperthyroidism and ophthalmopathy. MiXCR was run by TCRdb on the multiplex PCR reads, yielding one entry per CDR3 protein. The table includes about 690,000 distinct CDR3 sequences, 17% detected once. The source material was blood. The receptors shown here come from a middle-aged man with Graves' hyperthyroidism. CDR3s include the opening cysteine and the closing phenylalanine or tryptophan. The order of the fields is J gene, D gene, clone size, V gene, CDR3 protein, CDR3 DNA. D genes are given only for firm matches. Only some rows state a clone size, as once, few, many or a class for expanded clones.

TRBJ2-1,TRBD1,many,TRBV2,CASSRTGTVYEQFF,TGTGCCAGCAGTAGGACAGGGACTGTCTATGAGCAGTTCTTC
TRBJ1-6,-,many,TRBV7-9,CASSFRENSPLHF,TGTGCCAGCAGCTTCAGGGAGAATTCACCCCTCCACTTT
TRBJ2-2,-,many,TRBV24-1,CATSEYRETGELFF,TGTGCCACCAGTGAATACAGGGAAACCGGGGAGCTGTTTTTT
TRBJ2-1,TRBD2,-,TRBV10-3,CAISESYGRDNEQFF,TGTGCCATCAGTGAGTCGTACGGGAGGGACAATGAGCAGTTCTTC
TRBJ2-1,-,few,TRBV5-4,CASSLGAGDYNEQFF,TGTGCCAGCAGCTTGGGGGCGGGCGATTACAATGAGCAGTTCTTC
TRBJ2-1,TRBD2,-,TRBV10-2,CASSTIAGGPGNEQFF,TGCGCCAGCAGTACGATAGCGGGAGGGCCGGGCAATGAGCAGTTCTTC
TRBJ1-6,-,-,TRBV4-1,CASSQESGMGNSPLHF,TGCGCCAGCAGCCAAGAGTCCGGGATGGGGAATTCACCCCTCCACTTT
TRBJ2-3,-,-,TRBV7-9,CASSLAEFSTDTQYF,TGTGCCAGCAGCTTAGCGGAGTTTAGCACAGATACGCAGTATTTT
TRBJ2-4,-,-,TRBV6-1,CASSPSSGADIQYF,TGTGCCAGCAGCCCCTCCTCAGGGGCGGACATTCAGTACTTC
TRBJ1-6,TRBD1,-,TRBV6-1,CASSTGTGDSPLHF,TGTGCCAGCAGTACGGGGACAGGGGATTCACCCCTCCACTTT
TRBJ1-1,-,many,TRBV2,CASSAGTMNTEAFF,TGTGCCAGCAGTGCCGGGACAATGAACACTGAAGCTTTCTTT
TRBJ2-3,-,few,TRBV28,CASSFREVRGDTQYF,TGTGCCAGCAGTTTTCGGGAGGTCAGGGGAGATACGCAGTATTTT
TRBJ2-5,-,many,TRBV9,CASSVGGNQAKETQYF,TGTGCCAGCAGCGTAGGGGGCAACCAGGCGAAAGAGACCCAGTACTTC
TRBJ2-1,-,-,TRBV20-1,CSARVGGREWSYNEQFF,TGCAGTGCTAGAGTGGGTGGACGGGAGTGGTCCTACAATGAGCAGTTCTTC
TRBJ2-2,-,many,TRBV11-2,CASSLLDTGELFF,TGTGCCAGCAGCTTACTCGACACCGGGGAGCTGTTTTTT
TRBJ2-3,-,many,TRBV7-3,CASSSGQDTQYF,TGTGCCAGCAGCTCCGGACAGGATACGCAGTATTTT
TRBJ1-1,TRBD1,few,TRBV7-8,CASSMDRIRPFRAEAFF,TGTGCCAGCAGCATGGACAGGATTCGACCTTTCAGAGCTGAAGCTTTCTTT
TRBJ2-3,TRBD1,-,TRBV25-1,CASSEIGDRGTDTQYF,TGTGCCAGCAGTGAAATCGGGGACAGAGGCACAGATACGCAGTATTTT
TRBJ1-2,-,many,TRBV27,CASSLRRISSGYTF,TGTGCCAGCAGTCTCAGACGGATTAGTAGTGGCTACACCTTC
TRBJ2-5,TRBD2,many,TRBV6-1,CASSLGLAGIQETQYF,TGTGCCAGCAGCTTGGGACTAGCGGGGATCCAAGAGACCCAGTACTTC
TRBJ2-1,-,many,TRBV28,CASTPGAYNEQFF,TGTGCCAGCACTCCAGGGGCTTACAATGAGCAGTTCTTC
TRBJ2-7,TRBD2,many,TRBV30,CAWSVGAAGVAYF,TGTGCCTGGAGTGTAGGGGCAGCGGGAGTTGCGTACTTC
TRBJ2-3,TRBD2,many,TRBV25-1,CASSPRLAGGLDTQYF,TGTGCCAGCAGTCCACGACTAGCGGGAGGGCTAGATACGCAGTATTTT
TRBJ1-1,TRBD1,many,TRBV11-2,CASSLGQGSEAFF,TGTGCCAGCAGCCTTGGACAGGGCTCTGAAGCTTTCTTT
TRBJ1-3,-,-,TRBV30,CAWTGLSYGNTIYF,TGTGCCTGGACAGGCCTGAGCTATGGAAACACCATATATTTT
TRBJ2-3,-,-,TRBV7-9,CASSLPGSRDTQYF,TGTGCCAGCAGCTTACCGGGATCTCGGGATACGCAGTATTTT
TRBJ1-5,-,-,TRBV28,CASSIPGARPQHF,TGTGCCAGCAGTATCCCGGGGGCCCGGCCCCAGCATTTT
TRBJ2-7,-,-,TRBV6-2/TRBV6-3,CASSYANSYEQYF,TGTGCCAGCAGTTACGCTAACAGCTACGAGCAGTACTTC
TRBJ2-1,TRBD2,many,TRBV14,CASSPLAGNDYEQFF,TGTGCCAGCAGCCCACTAGCGGGAAATGACTATGAGCAGTTCTTC
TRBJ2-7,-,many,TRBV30,CAWSRDNYEQYF,TGTGCCTGGAGCAGGGACAACTACGAGCAGTACTTC
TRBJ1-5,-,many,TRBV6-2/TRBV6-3,CASSYSENSNQPQHF,TGTGCCAGCAGTTACTCGGAAAATAGCAATCAGCCCCAGCATTTT
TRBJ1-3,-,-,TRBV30,CAWATNSGSTIYF,TGTGCCTGGGCGACTAACTCTGGAAGCACCATATATTTT
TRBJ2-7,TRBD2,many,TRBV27,CASSLGPSGSFGEQYF,TGTGCCAGCAGTTTAGGCCCTAGCGGGAGCTTCGGCGAGCAGTACTTC
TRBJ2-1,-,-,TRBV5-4,CASSLEVNEQFF,TGTGCCAGCAGCTTGGAGGTCAATGAGCAGTTCTTC
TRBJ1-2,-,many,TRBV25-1,CASSEAPGTTAEGYTF,TGTGCCAGCAGTGAAGCCCCCGGGACGACTGCGGAAGGCTACACCTTC
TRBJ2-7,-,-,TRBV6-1,CASKNRAGVTYEQYF,TGTGCCAGCAAAAATAGGGCAGGGGTCACCTACGAGCAGTACTTC
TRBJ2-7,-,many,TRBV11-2,CASSLGTGRVDEQYF,TGTGCCAGCAGCTTAGGGACAGGGAGGGTGGACGAGCAGTACTTC
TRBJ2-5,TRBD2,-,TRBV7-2,CASNSPTSGAETQYF,TGTGCCAGCAACTCACCGACTAGCGGGGCGGAGACCCAGTACTTC
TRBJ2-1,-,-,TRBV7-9,CASSLAAHNEQFF,TGTGCCAGCAGCTTAGCCGCTCACAATGAGCAGTTCTTC
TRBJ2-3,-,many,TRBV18,CASSFEGRGDTQYF,TGTGCCAGCTCCTTCGAGGGGCGCGGAGATACGCAGTATTTT
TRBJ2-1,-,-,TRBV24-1,CATSDFGSGENEQFF,TGTGCCACCAGTGATTTCGGCTCGGGAGAGAATGAGCAGTTCTTC
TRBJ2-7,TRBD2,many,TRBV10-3,CATLSRDYYEQYF,TGTGCCACCCTTAGCCGGGACTACTACGAGCAGTACTTC
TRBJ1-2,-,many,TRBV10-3,CAIRGEESGYTF,TGTGCCATCAGGGGGGAAGAGAGTGGCTACACCTTC
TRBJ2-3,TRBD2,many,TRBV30,CAWSVQRGITDTQYF,TGTGCCTGGAGTGTTCAGCGGGGGATCACAGATACGCAGTATTTT
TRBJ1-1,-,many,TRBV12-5,CASSVYPEIAEAFF,TGTGCTAGTTCGGTCTACCCGGAGATCGCTGAAGCTTTCTTT
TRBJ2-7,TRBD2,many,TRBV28,CASSFLAGVYEQYF,TGTGCCAGCAGTTTTCTAGCGGGAGTGTACGAGCAGTACTTC
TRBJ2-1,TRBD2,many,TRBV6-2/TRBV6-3,CASSYTQAGIIHEQFF,TGTGCCAGCAGTTACACACAAGCGGGAATCATCCATGAGCAGTTCTTC
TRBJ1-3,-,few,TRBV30,CAWGAPVAASGNTIYF,TGTGCCTGGGGGGCCCCGGTTGCAGCCTCTGGAAACACCATATATTTT
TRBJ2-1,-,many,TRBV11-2,CASSPSWVQHSEQFF,TGTGCCAGCAGCCCCAGCTGGGTACAACACAGTGAGCAGTTCTTC
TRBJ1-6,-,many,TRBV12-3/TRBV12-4,CASNRDGSYNSPLHF,TGTGCCAGCAATCGGGACGGCTCCTATAATTCACCCCTCCACTTT
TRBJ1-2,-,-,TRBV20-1,CSASPSRRAYGYTF,TGCAGTGCTAGTCCGTCGAGAAGGGCCTATGGCTACACCTTC